The source of this T cell receptor (beta chain) is a study of Tregs in tolerant kidney transplant recipients. As concerns this clone: Its cognate antigen is unknown.

Study-wide findings and caveats: Activated donor B cell expansion appeared to reveal the most relevant donor-specific TCRbeta repertoire.

Unstimulated Tregs (CD4+CD25+CD127-) and CD4+CD25- non-Tregs were sorted from PBMCs. The method was immunoSEQ multiplex PCR; TCRdb's version includes in-frame clones alone and lacks a portion of them. The sample shows about 120,000 clones, about 90% of them seen only once. Sequenced sample: CD4+ T cells from blood. The TCR originated in a human donor in good health.

The CDR3 loop reads CASSQRADFLSYEQYF. CDR3 in DNA: TGCGCCAGCAGCCAGAGGGCGGACTTCCTCTCCTACGAGCAGTACTTC. The chain couples TRBV4-1 to TRBJ2-7, with D perhaps matching TRBD2 (5 bases). Trimming took 3 bases from V and 0 from J, leaving 15 bases between them. Germline values: CDR1 MGHRA, CDR2 YSYEKL. The CDR3 is 16 amino acids.